This T cell receptor beta chain is drawn from a study of cytomegalovirus exposure and HLA in healthy donors. In the study overall: The 110 or so validation repertoires were produced on the same platform as the roughly 660 repertoires of the first cohort. This was reported in a later analysis.

Here immunoSEQ multiplex PCR was the method, and the copy in TCRdb shows in-frame clones only, minus some. This sample has 60,000 to 90,000 clones, with about 95% found just once. Germline loops: CDR1 LNHDA, CDR2 SQIVND (reference sequence). V was clipped by 3 bases and J by 10 bases, with 13 bases between them. This CDR3 has 13 residues. The donors were members of the validation cohort comprising over a hundred subjects, separate from the approximately 630-subject first cohort. Worth noting for this clone: Its antigen is not known.

General study results and limits: Most TCRs appeared rarely, but some public TCRs recurred in many donors.

Sequencing was carried out using PBMCs. This sequence was found in a young woman in good health and CMV-seronegative. The chain carries TRBV19 and TRBJ2-1, with D possibly being TRBD2 (6 bases). The CDR3 loop reads CASSIRRGGEQFF. CDR3 sequence (DNA): TGTGCCAGTAGTATCAGGCGGGGTGGGGAGCAGTTCTTC.